One sample yielded the 23 T cell receptor beta chains listed below, sequenced in a study of cytomegalovirus exposure and HLA in healthy donors (dated by TCRdb to the late 2010s). Libraries were constructed by the immunoSEQ multiplex PCR assay. For the multiplex PCR, a mixture combining 60 forward primers for TCR Vbeta segments and 13 reverse primers for TCR Jbeta segments was used. TCRdb holds this immuneACCESS table with in-frame rearrangements only. Some clones are missing; in checked studies, unresolved V genes explain under half, and the rest has no known cause. The sample has about 71,000 clones on record, around three quarters of them singletons. Of the sample, 9.7% is held by the ten largest clones. Sequencing was done on a sample of PBMCs. All receptors come from a woman between 50 and 59 years old in good health and CMV-seropositive.

The chain recombines TRBV29-1 with TRBJ1-2; D gene ambiguous. Trimming shortened V by 7 bases and J by 5 bases, and 17 bases separated the two germline ends. The CDR3 covers 13 residues. In germline, CDR1 is SQVTM, CDR2 ANQGSEA. CDR3 sequence (DNA): TGCAGCGCTGCGAACCCGTCTACTTATGGCTACACCTTC. Translating gives CSAANPSTYGYTF.

This CDR3 reads CASSYRAGHDKNIQYF. The CDR3 DNA is TGTGCCAGCAGTTACCGGGCAGGGCATGACAAAAACATTCAGTACTTC. The J gene is TRBJ2-4, the V gene TRBV6-6, with D perhaps TRBD1 (5 bases). V lost 2 bases to trimming and J lost 3 bases, with 14 bases between them. CDR1 is MNHNY, CDR2 SVGAGI, per germline (reference sequence). The length of the CDR3 is 16 residues.

This clone came up once. The chain couples TRBV18 to TRBJ1-2; D perhaps matches TRBD1 (5 bases). The germline V gene has CDR1 KGHSH and CDR2 LQKENI. The CDR3 extends over 14 amino acids. V was cut by 3 bases and J by 1 base, with 9 bases left in between. CDR3 DNA sequence: TGTGCCAGCTCACCCGGCAGGGATAACTATGGCTACACCTTC. This sequence encodes CASSPGRDNYGYTF. The full variable domain, in which reference TRBV18 and TRBJ1-2 provide the parts outside the CDR3, is NAGVMQNPRHLVRRRGQEARLRCSPMKGHSHVYWYRQLPEEGLKFMVYLQKENIIDESGMPKERFSAEFPKEGPSILRIQQVVRGDSAAYFCASSPGRDNYGYTFGSGTRLTVV.

The chain carries TRBV7-9 and TRBJ2-2; TRBD2 is a possible D gene (6 bases). In germline, CDR1 is SEHNR, CDR2 FQNEAQ (reference sequence). Trimming cost V 4 bases and J 4 bases, with 16 bases left between them. CDR3 length: 16 amino acids. The CDR3 DNA reads TGTGCCAGCAGCTCCCTACCCATCGGGGGCACCGGGGAGCTGTTTTTT. Amino acids: CASSSLPIGGTGELFF.

V is TRBV21-1 and J is TRBJ1-4; the table gives TRBD1 as D, unverified against the DNA. TRBV21-1 is marked as a pseudogene. This CDR3 comprises 15 residues. CDR3 nucleotides: TGTGCCAGCAGCAACAGGGGGGACAGGGATGAAAAACTGTTTTTT. This translates into CASSNRGDRDEKLFF.

The rearrangement uses TRBV4-1 and TRBJ1-1; the D gene is possibly TRBD1 (5 bases). The CDR3 is 15 residues long. CDR1 is MGHRA, CDR2 YSYEKL, per germline. V shed 0 bases and J shed 4 bases, with 12 bases lying between them. As DNA, the CDR3 is TGCGCCAGCAGCCAAGATTCCAGGGCCCCCACTGAAGCTTTCTTT. Protein sequence: CASSQDSRAPTEAFF.

This clone has just a few counts. The chain carries TRBV4-1 and TRBJ2-5, with TRBD2 identical over 9 bases. The V segment lost 1 base and the J segment 4 bases; nucleotides outside the gene matches: 4. The CDR3 extends over 15 amino acids. Germline assignment: CDR1 MGHRA and CDR2 YSYEKL. CDR3 residues: CASSQVQAGGETQYF. The CDR3 DNA reads TGCGCCAGCAGCCAAGTCCAAGCGGGAGGAGAGACCCAGTACTTC.

The rearrangement joins TRBV10-3 to TRBJ1-6; D is undetermined. CDR1 is ENHRY, CDR2 SYGVKD, per germline. The CDR3 loop spans 16 amino acids. Trimming removed 6 bases at V and 7 bases at J, with 19 bases between. The CDR3 DNA follows: TGTGCCATCAGCCCCCAGCGGGGTGGCGGCAATTCACCCCTCCACTTT. Amino acid sequence: CAISPQRGGGNSPLHF.

The chain links TRBV6-5 to TRBJ1-5, with a weak D call TRBD1 (5 bases). V gave up 0 bases and J gave up 6 bases, with 9 bases separating them. CDR3 length: 14 amino acids. Germline V gene sequence: CDR1 MNHEY, CDR2 SVGAGI. The CDR3 loop is CASSYSEGFQPQHF. In DNA, the CDR3 is TGTGCCAGCAGTTACTCGGAGGGGTTTCAGCCCCAGCATTTT.

A single count supports this clone. This chain connects TRBV5-4 to TRBJ2-7, with TRBD2 matching 7 bases. The V and J ends lost 2 bases and 3 bases, in that order; junction bases with no gene match: 8. Germline assignment: CDR1 SGHNT and CDR2 YYREEE (reference sequence). There are 15 residues in the CDR3. Written as DNA, the CDR3 is TGTGCCAGCAGCTTAGGTCTAGCGGAGGGCTACGAGCAGTACTTC. This codes for CASSLGLAEGYEQYF.

The genes are TRBV28 and TRBJ2-7; perhaps TRBD2 as D (7 bases). The CDR3 contains 18 residues. Trimming took off 1 base at V and 2 bases at J, with 21 bases between the two ends. Germline lookup yields CDR1 MDHEN and CDR2 SYDVKM. CDR3 sequence reads: CASSLYPGAAGRTYEQYF. CDR3 in DNA: TGTGCCAGCAGTTTATACCCAGGGGCAGCGGGGCGAACCTACGAGCAGTACTTC.

This sequence joins TRBV4-1 and TRBJ1-5, with TRBD1 matching over 7 bases. The CDR3 loop spans 15 amino acids. V was pared by 0 bases and J by 6 bases, with 5 bases of the junction left unmatched. Germline V CDR1 and CDR2: MGHRA, YSYEKL. The CDR3 DNA follows: TGCGCCAGCAGCCAAGAACAGGGGTTGGGTCAGCCCCAGCATTTT. Translating it yields CASSQEQGLGQPQHF.

This clone was observed a few times. In DNA form, the CDR3 reads TGTGCCAGCATAAACGGGGGGGCCACGTCGGAGACCCAGTACTTC. It codes for CASINGGATSETQYF. This chain joins TRBV6-5 and TRBJ2-5, with TRBD2 matching 8 bases. The V and J ends lost 7 bases and 5 bases, in that order; junction bases with no gene match: 12. The CDR3 is 15 amino acids. CDR1 is MNHEY and CDR2 is SVGAGI in the germline V gene.

The chain has TRBV5-6 and TRBJ1-1, with 8 nucleotides matching TRBD1. V was pared by 7 bases and J by 5 bases, with 10 bases of the junction left unmatched. Germline-derived CDR1 and CDR2 are SGHDT and YYEEEE. The CDR3 sequence is 14 residues long. CDR3 region: CASGRTGRWTEAFF. CDR3 bases: TGTGCCAGCGGACGGACAGGGAGATGGACTGAAGCTTTCTTT.

V and J are TRBV5-4 and TRBJ2-7; possible D gene TRBD1, 5 bases. CDR3 size: 13 residues. V gave up 2 bases and J gave up 4 bases, with 10 bases separating them. From germline, CDR1 is SGHNT and CDR2 YYREEE (reference sequence). The chain's CDR3 is CASSLISGYEQYF. The CDR3 nucleotides read TGTGCCAGCAGCTTAATCTCAGGGTACGAGCAGTACTTC.

This clone has a single count. The chain carries TRBV5-1 and TRBJ2-3; 9 bases are a match to TRBD1. CDR1 is SGHRS, CDR2 YFSETQ, per germline. The CDR3 is 14 residues long. The ends lost 7 bases at V and 9 bases at J; junction bases unmatched: 12. The CDR3 protein is CASLAGTGQTTQYF. CDR3 sequence (DNA): TGCGCCAGCCTTGCCGGGACAGGGCAAACAACGCAGTATTTT.

The V gene is TRBV18, the J gene TRBJ1-2; D possibly corresponds to TRBD1 (5 bases). The CDR3 covers 14 residues. CDR1 and CDR2 (germline): KGHSH, LQKENI. The germline V and J ends were trimmed by 2 bases and 1 base, with 8 bases remaining between them. DNA of the CDR3: TGTGCCAGCTCACCAGACAGCTTTAACTATGGCTACACCTTC. Translating it yields CASSPDSFNYGYTF.

This rearrangement joins TRBV6-4 to TRBJ2-1, with D perhaps matching TRBD1 (8 bases). The CDR3 extends over 16 amino acids. The germline CDR1 and CDR2 sequences are MRHNA and SNTAGT. The ends were cut back, 11 bases at V and 5 bases at J, with 25 bases in the middle. CDR3 protein: CAGEQRDRLVDNEQFF. The CDR3 DNA is TGTGCCGGGGAGCAGCGGGACAGGCTTGTCGACAATGAGCAGTTCTTC.

The chain's CDR3 is CASSHIAGGRGGELFF. In nucleotides, the CDR3 is TGCGCCAGCAGCCATATAGCGGGGGGGCGGGGCGGGGAGCTGTTTTTT. The V gene is TRBV4-3, the J gene TRBJ2-2, with TRBD2 identical over 11 bases. V lost 3 bases and J lost 7; bases outside the gene matches: 7. The CDR3 sequence is 16 residues long. The germline V gene encodes CDR1 LGHNA and CDR2 YSLEER.

A few counts support this clone. V gene TRBV30 combines with J gene TRBJ2-2; 10 bases are shared with TRBD2. The CDR3 runs to 14 residues. Looked up from germline, CDR1 is GTSNPN and CDR2 is SVGIG (reference sequence). Trimming removed 4 bases from V and 4 bases from J; junction bases left unmatched: 3. The CDR3 sequence is CAWNSGGSTGELFF. For the CDR3, the DNA is TGTGCCTGGAATAGCGGGGGGAGCACCGGGGAGCTGTTTTTT.

The CDR3 DNA is TGTGCCATCAGTGAGTCGACGGGGGTCTACGAGCAGTACTTC. Translating it yields CAISESTGVYEQYF. V is TRBV10-3 and J is TRBJ2-7, with a tentative D call TRBD2 (6 bases). The V gene's germline CDR1 is ENHRY and CDR2 SYGVKD. The V end lost 0 bases, the J end lost 3 bases, and 9 bases lay between the germline ends. The CDR3 spans 14 residues.

This clone was seen only a few times. The gene calls are TRBV15 and TRBJ2-4; TRBD2 matches 8 bases. The V gene's germline CDR1 is LNHNV and CDR2 YYDKDF (reference sequence). The CDR3 consists of 14 residues. V was clipped by 0 bases and J by 8 bases; unmatched bases: 3. The DNA for the CDR3 is TGTGCCACCAGCAGAGAGCGGGGGGCAGACATTCAGTACTTC. Translating it yields CATSRERGADIQYF.

J is TRBJ1-1 and V is TRBV5-6; D is ambiguous. The CDR3 is made up of 13 amino acids. The V end lost 0 bases, the J end lost 8 bases, and 11 bases lay between the germline ends. Germline V gene sequence: CDR1 SGHDT, CDR2 YYEEEE. The CDR3 DNA sequence: TGTGCCAGCAGCTTGGATCTCGCGTCCGAAGCTTTCTTT. It is translated as CASSLDLASEAFF.